What follows are 27 T cell receptor beta chains derived from one specimen sequenced in a study of CD8 T cells in ankylosing spondylitis. TCRdb recomputed calls from the 5' RACE reads with MiXCR, one row per CDR3 protein. The table shows about 400,000 distinct CDR3 sequences, with 20% occurring only once. The sequencing input was blood, either unsorted or a sorted T cell fraction (not recorded which). The source of these receptors is a male donor with ankylosing spondylitis or in good health (not recorded which).

This chain connects TRBV27 to TRBJ2-7; TRBD1 matches 8 bases. V was clipped by 5 bases and J by 2 bases; unmatched bases: 11. This CDR3 has 16 residues. Germline values: CDR1 MNHEY, CDR2 SMNVEV (reference sequence). CDR3 in amino acids: CASSVSGTGITYEQYF. CDR3 nucleotide sequence: TGTGCCAGCAGTGTTTCCGGGACAGGAATCACCTACGAGCAGTACTTC.

The chain joins TRBV7-9 to TRBJ2-1, with TRBD2 matching over 8 bases. Germline V lookup: CDR1 SEHNR, CDR2 FQNEAQ (reference sequence). With 5 bases clipped from V and 9 bases from J, the junction kept 6 bases outside the gene matches. This CDR3 has 13 residues. CDR3: CASSPPAGGEQFF. In DNA form, the CDR3 reads TGTGCCAGCAGCCCCCCTGCGGGGGGTGAGCAGTTCTTC.

The genes are TRBV13 and TRBJ2-7, with 8 nucleotides matching TRBD2. The length of the CDR3 is 18 residues. J was trimmed by 5 bases and V by 4 bases; bases with no gene match: 19. Germline V gives CDR1 PRHDT, CDR2 FYEKMQ (reference sequence). CDR3 in DNA: TGTGCCAGCAGCTCAGTTAGGCCTCGGGGTAGCGGGGACCACGAGCAGTACTTC. It encodes CASSSVRPRGSGDHEQYF.

The chain has TRBV29-1 and TRBJ1-1; 9 nucleotides line up with TRBD1. CDR1 and CDR2 (germline): SQVTM, ANQGSEA. Unmatched junction bases numbered 9, after V lost 8 bases and J lost 8 bases. The CDR3 sequence is 12 residues long. CDR3 sequence reads: CSLGDREGEAFF. The CDR3, as DNA: TGCAGCCTTGGGGACAGGGAGGGGGAAGCTTTCTTT.

This chain joins TRBV6-1 and TRBJ2-7; 7 bases line up with TRBD1. The germline V gene encodes CDR1 MNHNS and CDR2 SASEGT. V was clipped by 7 bases and J by 3 bases; unmatched bases: 6. The CDR3 length is 13 residues. The CDR3, as DNA: TGTGCCAGCACCTCGAGGGACAGCTACGAGCAGTACTTC. This codes for CASTSRDSYEQYF.

The rearrangement joins TRBV9 to TRBJ1-5, with 10 bases fitting TRBD1. CDR1 SGDLS and CDR2 YYNGEE come from the germline V gene. The CDR3 consists of 14 residues. The V and J ends lost 3 bases and 6 bases, in that order; junction bases with no gene match: 3. The CDR3 here is CASSAGTGVQPQHF. In DNA form, the CDR3 reads TGTGCCAGCAGCGCTGGGACAGGGGTTCAGCCCCAGCATTTT.

This clonotype has a handful of counts. The rearrangement uses TRBV29-1 and TRBJ2-5; D is uncertain. V was shortened by 5 bases and J by 5 bases, with 9 bases between the two germline ends. Per germline, CDR1 SQVTM and CDR2 ANQGSEA. The CDR3 spans 11 residues. The CDR3 DNA reads TGCAGCGTTCTCGTAGGGGAGACCCAGTACTTC. It specifies CSVLVGETQYF.

The V and J genes are TRBV10-3 and TRBJ1-5, with D possibly matching TRBD1 (5 bases). The CDR3 totals 14 residues. CDR1 is ENHRY, CDR2 SYGVKD, per germline. V lost 0 bases, J lost 6 bases, and 9 bases lay in between. DNA for the CDR3: TGTGCCATCAGTGAGTCGCAGGGTGGTCAGCCCCAGCATTTT. Protein: CAISESQGGQPQHF.

A few counts support this clonotype. The chain uses TRBV11-2 and TRBJ2-1; the D is unclear. Trimming shortened V by 7 bases and J by 4 bases, and 17 bases separated the two germline ends. This CDR3 is 15 amino acids long. The germline gives CDR1 SGHAT, CDR2 FQNNGV. In nucleotides, the CDR3 is TGTGCCAGCATTGTAACAGACGCCCTTTACAATGAGCAGTTCTTC. Amino acid sequence: CASIVTDALYNEQFF.

The chain combines TRBV5-4 with TRBJ2-1; 7 nucleotides align to TRBD1. Trimming at V came to 3 bases and at J to 5 bases, leaving 5 bases not matched to a gene. Germline V gives CDR1 SGHNT, CDR2 YYREEE (reference sequence). CDR3 length: 14 residues. CDR3 sequence (DNA): TGTGCCAGCAGCTCCGTCGACAGGGACAATGAGCAGTTCTTC. Its translation: CASSSVDRDNEQFF.

V is TRBV4-1 and J is TRBJ2-5, with D possibly matching TRBD2 (5 bases). The V end lost 0 bases, the J end lost 2 bases, and 10 bases lay between the germline ends. The CDR3 extends over 15 amino acids. The germline V gene encodes CDR1 MGHRA and CDR2 YSYEKL. The CDR3, as DNA: TGCGCCAGCAGCCAAGAACAGAGCGGACAAGAGACCCAGTACTTC. Translation: CASSQEQSGQETQYF.

This clonotype was picked up a small number of times. V gene TRBV5-1 combines with J gene TRBJ2-6; 11 nucleotides align to TRBD2. CDR1 is SGHRS, CDR2 YFSETQ, per germline. This CDR3 has 18 amino acids. J was trimmed by 1 base and V by 3 bases; bases with no gene match: 6. The CDR3 DNA reads TGCGCCAGCAGCTCGGGGACTAGCGGATTGTCTGGGGCCAACGTCCTGACTTTC. It is translated as CASSSGTSGLSGANVLTF.

In this sample, this clonotype turned up many times. The J gene is TRBJ1-2, the V gene TRBV25-1; no definite D call. The V gene's germline CDR1 is MGHDK and CDR2 SYGVNS. V gave up 5 bases and J gave up 6 bases, with 13 bases separating them. CDR3 length: 13 residues. The CDR3 DNA reads TGTGCCAGCAGTCTGCGGGAGATCGATGGCTACACCTTC. This encodes CASSLREIDGYTF.

The chain has TRBV28 and TRBJ2-7; 7 nucleotides agree with TRBD2. This CDR3 region has 14 residues. Losses at the gene ends were 7 bases for V and 6 bases for J; bases not matched to a gene: 12. The V gene's germline CDR1 is MDHEN and CDR2 SYDVKM. The CDR3 loop is CASTFPGGFGEQYF. The CDR3 bases are TGTGCCAGCACCTTCCCGGGAGGATTCGGCGAGCAGTACTTC.

This clonotype was seen only a few times. J is TRBJ2-5 and V is TRBV7-2; 8 bases agree with TRBD2. CDR3 size: 17 residues. The V gene end was trimmed by 1 base and the J gene end by 2 bases; junction bases not matched to a gene: 9. Germline CDR1 is SGHTA and CDR2 is FQGNSA. Here the CDR3 reads CASSLVGSGGLQETQYF. The CDR3 coding sequence is TGTGCCAGCAGCTTAGTGGGCAGCGGGGGCCTGCAAGAGACCCAGTACTTC.

The rearrangement uses TRBV20-1 and TRBJ2-1; D possibly corresponds to TRBD1 (6 bases). Germline CDR1 and CDR2: DFQATT and SNEGSKA (reference sequence). The CDR3 has 14 residues. Trimming removed 3 bases at V and 5 bases at J, with 14 bases between. CDR3 nucleotides: TGCAGTGCTAGGACAACACAGGGTAACAATGAGCAGTTCTTC. It is translated as CSARTTQGNNEQFF.

This chain connects TRBV3-1 to TRBJ1-4, with TRBD1 matching over 7 bases. The germline CDR1 and CDR2 sequences are LGHDT and YNNKEL (reference sequence). V trimming: 2 bases; J trimming: 9 bases; junction bases outside the gene matches: 6. The CDR3 extends over 14 amino acids. CDR3 amino acids: CASSQRQGLQKLFF. The CDR3 bases are TGTGCCAGCAGCCAAAGACAGGGTTTGCAAAAACTGTTTTTT.

This clonotype was seen only a few times. CDR3 sequence reads: CASSSGRGATYNEQFF. The DNA for the CDR3 is TGTGCCAGCAGTTCCGGGCGGGGGGCCACCTACAATGAGCAGTTCTTC. The rearrangement links TRBV27 to TRBJ2-1; 8 bases fit TRBD2. The CDR3 loop spans 16 amino acids. V was pared by 4 bases and J by 2 bases, with 7 bases of the junction left unmatched. From germline, CDR1 is MNHEY and CDR2 SMNVEV (reference sequence).

V gene TRBV4-1 combines with J gene TRBJ2-3; 11 nucleotides agree with TRBD2. Per the germline V gene, CDR1 is MGHRA and CDR2 is YSYEKL. Trimming cost V 4 bases and J 7 bases; bases outside gene matches: 13. CDR3 length equals 17 residues. This CDR3 is CASSLPESSGGANTQYF. Written as DNA, the CDR3 is TGCGCCAGCAGCCTTCCCGAAAGTAGCGGGGGGGCGAATACGCAGTATTTT.

This clonotype was seen more than once but under ten times. This chain uses TRBV25-1 with TRBJ2-1; 7 bases match TRBD1. The CDR3 length is 14 residues. Germline CDR1 and CDR2: MGHDK and SYGVNS. The V gene end was trimmed by 4 bases and the J gene end by 3 bases; junction bases not matched to a gene: 3. In nucleotides, the CDR3 is TGTGCCAGCAGTGCCCGGGACAGCTACAATGAGCAGTTCTTC. Protein product: CASSARDSYNEQFF.

This clonotype has a count of ten or more. This chain connects TRBV29-1 to TRBJ2-3, with no clear D. This CDR3 region has 14 residues. Trimming took 3 bases from V and 3 from J, leaving 13 bases between them. Germline CDR1 is SQVTM and CDR2 is ANQGSEA. CDR3 region: CSVDGRHLTDTQYF. CDR3 nucleotide sequence: TGCAGCGTTGATGGACGCCACCTGACAGATACGCAGTATTTT.

V usage is TRBV2 and J usage is TRBJ1-1, with D possibly TRBD1 on 5 matching bases. V was shortened by 8 bases and J by 5 bases, with 9 bases between the two germline ends. The germline V gene has CDR1 SNHLY and CDR2 FYNNEI. The CDR3 is 11 residues long. The DNA for the CDR3 is TGTGCCAGCCCCTGGGGGACTGAAGCTTTCTTT. This encodes CASPWGTEAFF.

This clonotype was seen a single time. The J gene is TRBJ2-7, the V gene TRBV7-3; D is unclear. V was cut by 2 bases and J by 3 bases, with 14 bases left in between. Germline CDR1 is SGHTA and CDR2 is FQGTGA. The CDR3 is 15 residues long. CDR3 sequence: CASSLYPGTNYEQYF. The DNA for the CDR3 is TGTGCCAGCAGCTTATACCCCGGAACAAACTACGAGCAGTACTTC.

The gene calls are TRBV7-6 and TRBJ1-1; D unclear. The V gene lost 1 base and the J gene lost 8 bases, with 14 bases spanning the gap. CDR1 is SGHVS, CDR2 FNYEAQ, per germline. The CDR3 is 14 residues long. In DNA form, the CDR3 reads TGTGCCAGCAGCTTAGATCCGGGAACGAGGGAAGCTTTCTTT. Translated, it gives CASSLDPGTREAFF.

This clonotype was seen a handful of times. Written as DNA, the CDR3 is TGTGCCAGCAGTTCAACAGGGGCCGTTAGCACAGATACGCAGTATTTT. Protein: CASSSTGAVSTDTQYF. This chain links TRBV27 with TRBJ2-3; 7 bases match TRBD1. Unmatched junction bases numbered 7, after V lost 4 bases and J lost 0 bases. CDR3 size: 16 residues. Germline assignment: CDR1 MNHEY and CDR2 SMNVEV (reference sequence).

This clonotype was seen a handful of times. This sequence joins TRBV9 and TRBJ2-7; either TRBD1 or TRBD2 may supply D (6 bases each). The V end lost 1 base, the J end lost 3 bases, and 20 bases lay between the germline ends. Germline CDR1 and CDR2: SGDLS and YYNGEE. This CDR3 is built from 17 residues. CDR3 sequence (DNA): TGTGCCAGCAGCGTAAAAGGGGGGACCGGGACCAACTACGAGCAGTACTTC. This gives the protein CASSVKGGTGTNYEQYF.

The table lists this clonotype with a few counts. The V gene is TRBV29-1, the J gene TRBJ1-1, with 7 nucleotides matching TRBD1. V lost 3 bases to trimming and J lost 0 bases; unmatched junction nucleotides: 4. CDR3 length equals 14 residues. Germline CDR1 SQVTM, CDR2 ANQGSEA. The CDR3 nucleotides read TGCAGCGTTGATAGGGGGCTGGTGAACACTGAAGCTTTCTTT. It yields the protein CSVDRGLVNTEAFF.